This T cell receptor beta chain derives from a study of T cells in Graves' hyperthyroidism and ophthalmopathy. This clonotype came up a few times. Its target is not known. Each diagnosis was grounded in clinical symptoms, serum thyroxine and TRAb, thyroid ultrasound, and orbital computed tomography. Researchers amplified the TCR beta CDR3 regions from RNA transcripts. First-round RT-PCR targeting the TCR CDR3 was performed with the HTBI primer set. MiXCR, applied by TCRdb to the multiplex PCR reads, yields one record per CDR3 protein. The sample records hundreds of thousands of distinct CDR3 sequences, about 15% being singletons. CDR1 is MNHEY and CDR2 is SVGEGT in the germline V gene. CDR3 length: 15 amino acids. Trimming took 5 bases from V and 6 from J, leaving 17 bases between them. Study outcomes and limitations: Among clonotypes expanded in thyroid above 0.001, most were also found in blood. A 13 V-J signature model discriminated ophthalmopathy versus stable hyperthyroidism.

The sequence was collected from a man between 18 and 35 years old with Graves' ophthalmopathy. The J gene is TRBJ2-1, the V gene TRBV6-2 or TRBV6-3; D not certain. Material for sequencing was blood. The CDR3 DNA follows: TGTGCCAGCAGTGACGGTCCCTATACTTCCAATGAGCAGTTCTTC. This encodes CASSDGPYTSNEQFF.